This T cell receptor beta chain was sequenced in a study of regulatory T cells in long-lasting Graves disease. For TCR beta, libraries came from iRepertoire HTBI primers and Arm-PCR of CDR3 regions. MiXCR was run by TCRdb on the multiplex PCR reads, yielding one entry per CDR3 protein. The top ten hold 18% of the sample, which has hundreds of thousands of distinct CDR3 sequences, 15% to 20% seen once. Time point described: newly diagnosed GD, antithyroid drugs for less than 3 months. Extracted PBMC RNA gave rise to the TCR library. Patients hailed from an endocrinology department in Xi'an, China. V gave up 6 bases and J gave up 4 bases, with 19 bases separating them. Germline V gene lookup returns CDR1 DFQATT and CDR2 SNEGSKA (reference sequence). This CDR3 is built from 14 residues. Overall study findings and caveats: The study found lower TCR diversity in persistent Graves' patients than in newly diagnosed ones.

This clonotype has a handful of counts. What it binds is not known. These data were also filed under a second study, of T cells in Graves' hyperthyroidism and ophthalmopathy.

The chain carries TRBV20-1 and TRBJ2-7; the D call may be TRBD1 or TRBD2 (6 bases each). This material consisted of peripheral blood mononuclear cells (PBMCs), taken at new diagnosis, from a patient treated with antithyroid drugs. The receptor comes from a woman younger than 45 with Graves disease. The CDR3: CSARGLGVGYEQYF. CDR3 DNA: TGCAGTGCCCGGGGGCTAGGGGTGGGATACGAGCAGTACTTC.